What follows describes a single T cell receptor (beta chain). Its antigen remains unidentified. This sample is drawn from a study of beta chain features in type 1 diabetes. Study-level findings and limits: TCRB rearrangement may or may not be influenced by HLA type; here this remained unresolved. In every one of the four CD4+ subsets, TCRB CDR3s were moderately but significantly shorter in Type 1 diabetes patients. The naive, central memory and Treg TCRB repertoires looked more alike in patients than they did in healthy donors.

Per germline, CDR1 MNHEY and CDR2 SMNVEV (reference sequence). The ends lost 5 bases at V and 5 bases at J; junction bases unmatched: 11. The CDR3 is 16 amino acids. Averaging roughly 0.12 L, one heparinised blood draw came from each individual donor. A sort by CD45RO/CCR7/CD25/CD127/CD95/CD27 yielded CD4+ naive, central memory, regulatory and stem cell-like memory cells. cDNA synthesis used the whole RNA isolate, giving expressed TCRB sequences. Repertoires were generated with immunoSEQ multiplex PCR, while TCRdb's copy carries only in-frame clones and drops some. The sample consists of around 40,000 clones, about 68% of them appearing once.

The sequencing input was Tregs from blood. This receptor was taken from a man in his thirties or forties with type 1 diabetes. Some clones in this sample may be carry-over from other donors' samples. V gene TRBV27 combines with J gene TRBJ2-5; 10 nucleotides match TRBD1. The chain's CDR3 is CASSPRQGAFGETQYF. The CDR3, as DNA: TGTGCCAGCAGTCCGAGACAGGGGGCATTTGGGGAGACCCAGTACTTC.